The 12 T cell receptor beta chains presented below share a single source sample, sequenced in a study of memory CD4+ T cells and cytomegalovirus serostatus. The sort gate was single viable CD3+CD4+CD8-CD45RO+ cells for memory CD4+ T cells. Clones were read by immunoSEQ multiplex PCR, and TCRdb kept only the in-frame ones, dropping some. Here the sample spans about 54,000 clones, roughly 79% being singletons. The material sequenced was memory CD4+ T cells from blood. The receptors come from an adult in good health and CMV-seronegative.

The CDR3: CASSVGQGMNSPLHF. For the CDR3, the DNA is TGTGCCAGCAGTGTAGGACAGGGGATGAATTCACCCCTCCACTTT. The gene calls are TRBV2 and TRBJ1-6, with 9 bases identical to TRBD1. After removal of 4 bases from V and 7 bases from J, the junction contained 5 bases not matched to a gene. Looked up from germline, CDR1 is SNHLY and CDR2 is FYNNEI. The CDR3 contains 15 residues. The full variable domain, rest sourced from reference TRBV2 and TRBJ1-6, is EPEVTQTPSHQVTQMGQEVILRCVPISNHLYFYWYRQILGQKVEFLVSFYNNEISEKSEIFDDQFSVERPDGSNFTLKIRSTKLEDSAMYFCASSVGQGMNSPLHFGNGTRLTVT.

J is TRBJ2-3 and V is TRBV5-1, with 7 bases lining up with TRBD1. This CDR3 spans 13 amino acids. V shed 2 bases, J shed 6 bases, and the junction held 3 bases outside the gene matches. Per the germline V gene, CDR1 is SGHRS and CDR2 is YFSETQ. The CDR3 is CASSLGGADTQYF. The CDR3 DNA follows: TGCGCCAGCAGCTTAGGGGGCGCCGATACGCAGTATTTT.

The V call is TRBV30, the J call TRBJ2-3; no definite D call. This CDR3 contains 15 residues. Looked up from germline, CDR1 is GTSNPN and CDR2 is SVGIG (reference sequence). V was pared by 2 bases and J by 3 bases, with 15 bases between. Here the CDR3 reads CAWSWQIGSTDTQYF. The CDR3 DNA reads TGTGCCTGGAGTTGGCAGATTGGAAGTACAGATACGCAGTATTTT.

The chain has TRBV28 and TRBJ2-1, with 7 bases matching TRBD1. Germline V gene data show CDR1 as MDHEN and CDR2 as SYDVKM. This CDR3 contains 15 residues. Trimming took 8 bases from V and 9 from J; bases not matched to a gene: 16. The CDR3 sequence: CASPPPTGIEGEQFF. CDR3 nucleotide sequence: TGTGCCAGCCCCCCTCCGACAGGGATAGAGGGTGAGCAGTTCTTC.

This clone was counted once. This sequence joins TRBV27 and TRBJ2-4, with D unclear. The V gene lost 3 bases and the J gene lost 6 bases, with 12 bases spanning the gap. Per the germline V gene, CDR1 is MNHEY and CDR2 is SMNVEV (reference sequence). The CDR3 has 14 residues. For the CDR3, the DNA is TGTGCCAGCAGTTTGCGGCAGGTGGGAAACATTCAGTACTTC. Translating gives CASSLRQVGNIQYF.

The rearrangement links TRBV5-6 to TRBJ2-5; 8 bases line up with TRBD2. The V and J ends lost 0 bases and 5 bases, in that order; junction bases with no gene match: 6. Germline V lookup: CDR1 SGHDT, CDR2 YYEEEE. This CDR3 has 15 amino acids. The CDR3 sequence: CASSLEAGVLETQYF. The CDR3 DNA reads TGTGCCAGCAGCTTGGAAGCGGGAGTTTTGGAGACCCAGTACTTC. The complete variable domain, with remaining parts taken from reference TRBV5-6 and TRBJ2-5, reads DAGVTQSPTHLIKTRGQQVTLRCSPKSGHDTVSWYQQALGQGPQFIFQYYEEEERQRGNFPDRFSGHQFPNYSSELNVNALLLGDSALYLCASSLEAGVLETQYFGPGTRLLVL.

The V gene is TRBV6-6, the J gene TRBJ2-5, with 10 nucleotides matching TRBD2. The CDR3 covers 14 residues. Germline CDR1 and CDR2: MNHNY and SVGAGI (reference sequence). With 6 bases clipped from V and 1 base from J, the junction kept 2 bases outside the gene matches. The CDR3, as DNA: TGTGCCAGCAGCAGGACTAGCGGCCAAGAGACCCAGTACTTC. Translating it yields CASSRTSGQETQYF.

This rearrangement joins TRBV2 to TRBJ2-5; TRBD2 is a possible D gene (5 bases). CDR1 is SNHLY and CDR2 is FYNNEI in the germline V gene. The V end was cut by 7 bases, the J end by 3 bases, with 12 bases between. The CDR3 has 13 residues. The CDR3 DNA reads as TGTGCCAGCACCGCCGGGGAAAAAGAGACCCAGTACTTC. It is translated as CASTAGEKETQYF.

V is TRBV11-2 and J is TRBJ2-5; D could derive from TRBD1 or TRBD2 (5 bases each). The V gene lost 1 base and the J gene lost 5 bases, with 11 bases spanning the gap. The CDR3 extends over 14 amino acids. Germline lookup yields CDR1 SGHAT and CDR2 FQNNGV. CDR3 sequence (DNA): TGTGCCAGCAGCTTAGGGGTGTGGGGGGAGACCCAGTACTTC. Translation: CASSLGVWGETQYF.

V is TRBV11-2 and J is TRBJ1-2; 8 positions agree with TRBD1. The ends lost 4 bases at V and 8 bases at J; junction bases unmatched: 6. The CDR3 is 13 residues long. Germline CDR1 SGHAT, CDR2 FQNNGV. Written as DNA, the CDR3 is TGTGCCAGCAGCTCAACAGGGGGGGGCGGCTACACCTTC. Residues: CASSSTGGGGYTF.

The chain joins TRBV5-6 to TRBJ2-1; D gene uncertain. Germline V gene data show CDR1 as SGHDT and CDR2 as YYEEEE. This CDR3 contains 14 residues. V was shortened by 3 bases and J by 8 bases, with 15 bases between the two germline ends. CDR3 in amino acids: CASSSVAVVHEQFF. As DNA, the CDR3 is TGTGCCAGCAGCTCAGTCGCAGTAGTCCATGAGCAGTTCTTC.

The chain is built from TRBV23-1 and TRBJ1-5, with D possibly being TRBD1 (6 bases). TRBV23-1 counts as an open reading frame of uncertain function. V was trimmed by 2 bases and J by 1 base, leaving 9 bases between them. This CDR3 is 15 amino acids long. CDR3 sequence reads: CASSQTGKSNQPQHF. CDR3 nucleotide sequence: TGCGCCAGCAGTCAAACAGGGAAGAGCAATCAGCCCCAGCATTTT.